This T cell receptor (beta chain) was identified in a study of T cell changes during pregnancy in multiple sclerosis. TCRdb's copy holds only in-frame clones and misses some; the assay was immunoSEQ multiplex PCR. The profile covers more than 80,000 clones, with about 89% appearing a single time and 1.6% taken by the ten largest. The CDR3 is 15 amino acids. The V gene end was trimmed by 4 bases and the J gene end by 7 bases; junction bases not matched to a gene: 5. Germline V gene lookup returns CDR1 MDHEN and CDR2 SYDVKM. Sequences were derived from peripheral blood, sampled before pregnancy. This clonotype originated in a female donor with multiple sclerosis, enrolled in a pregnancy study. This chain joins TRBV28 and TRBJ2-2, with TRBD1 identical over 11 bases. DNA for the CDR3: TGTGCCAGCAGTTCGGGACAGGGGGAGGTCGGGGAGCTGTTTTTT. Translated: CASSSGQGEVGELFF.